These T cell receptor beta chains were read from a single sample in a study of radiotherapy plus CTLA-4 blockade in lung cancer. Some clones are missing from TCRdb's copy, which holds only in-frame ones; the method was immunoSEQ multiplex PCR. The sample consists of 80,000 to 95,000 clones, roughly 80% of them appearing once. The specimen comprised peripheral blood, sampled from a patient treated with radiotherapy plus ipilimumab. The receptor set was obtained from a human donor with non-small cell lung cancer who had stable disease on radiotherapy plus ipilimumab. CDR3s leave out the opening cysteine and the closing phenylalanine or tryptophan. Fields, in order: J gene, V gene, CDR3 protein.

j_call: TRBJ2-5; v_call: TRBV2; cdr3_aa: ASSEAGDGETQY
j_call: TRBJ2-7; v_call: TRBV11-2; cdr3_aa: ASSKGTSGSTY
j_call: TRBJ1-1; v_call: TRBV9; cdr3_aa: ASSVGGAGTEAF
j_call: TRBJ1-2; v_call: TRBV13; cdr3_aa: ASSLGPGGYGYT
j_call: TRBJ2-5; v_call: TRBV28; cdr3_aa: ASSFSGHQGAQETQY
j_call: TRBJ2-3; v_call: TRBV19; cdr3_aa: ASSIGDLTDTQY
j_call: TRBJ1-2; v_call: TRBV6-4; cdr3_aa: ASRRGTGLDGYT
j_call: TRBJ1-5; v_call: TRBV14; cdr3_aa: ASSQDHRQPQH
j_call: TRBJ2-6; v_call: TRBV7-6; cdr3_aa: ASSLDVLTSGANVLT
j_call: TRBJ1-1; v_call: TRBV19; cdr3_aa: ASSISAPANTEAF
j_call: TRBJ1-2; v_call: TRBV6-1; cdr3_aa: ASSGEGLGNYGYT
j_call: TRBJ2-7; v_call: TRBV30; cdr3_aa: AWSVFGGNEQY
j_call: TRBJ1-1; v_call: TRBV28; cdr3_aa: ASSLGTVTNTEAF
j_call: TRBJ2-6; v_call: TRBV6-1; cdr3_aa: ASSEFFDLFSGANVLT
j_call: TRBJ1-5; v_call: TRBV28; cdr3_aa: ASSLWSNNQPQH
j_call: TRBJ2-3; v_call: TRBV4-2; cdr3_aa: ASSQDPRKTQY
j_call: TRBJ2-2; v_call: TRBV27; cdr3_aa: ASRTGAVTGELF
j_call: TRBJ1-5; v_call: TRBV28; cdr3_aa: ASSEGNQPQH
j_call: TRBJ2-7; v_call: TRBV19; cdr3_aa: ASSRPPYEQY
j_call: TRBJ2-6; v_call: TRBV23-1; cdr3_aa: ASSQSPDSTSGANVLT
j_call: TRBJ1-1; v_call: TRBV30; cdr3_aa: AWSVGTATEAF
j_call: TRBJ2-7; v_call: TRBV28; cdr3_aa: ASSVGGISYEQY
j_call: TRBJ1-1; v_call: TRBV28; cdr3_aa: ASSWDRRGTEAF
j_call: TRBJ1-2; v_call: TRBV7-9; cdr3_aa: ASSLGGTGNGYT
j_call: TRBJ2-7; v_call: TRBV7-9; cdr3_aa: ASSLSGKSYEQY
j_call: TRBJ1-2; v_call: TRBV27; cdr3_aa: ASSLSVRDPYGYT
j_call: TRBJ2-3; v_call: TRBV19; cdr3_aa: ATERDRTDTQY
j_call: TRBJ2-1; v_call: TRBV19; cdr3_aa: ASSIVAAGSDEQF
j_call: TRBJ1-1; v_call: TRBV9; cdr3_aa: ASSVGTPNTEAF
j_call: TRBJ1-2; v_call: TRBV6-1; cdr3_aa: ASSENLQGVYGYT
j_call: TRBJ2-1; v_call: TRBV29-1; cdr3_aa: SVPPREPYEQF
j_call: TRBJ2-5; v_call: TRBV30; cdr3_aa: AWSREETQY
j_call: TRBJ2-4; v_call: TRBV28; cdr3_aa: ASSLWASGSYSAKNIQY
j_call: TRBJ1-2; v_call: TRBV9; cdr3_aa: ASSPTGSEGYT
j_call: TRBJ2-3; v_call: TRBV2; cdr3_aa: ASSGGITDTQY
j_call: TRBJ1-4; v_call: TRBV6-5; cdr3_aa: ASSYSWGEKLF
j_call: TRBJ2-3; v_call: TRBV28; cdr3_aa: ASRGARADTQY
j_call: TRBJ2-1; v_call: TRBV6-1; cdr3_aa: ASSTERGRYNEQF
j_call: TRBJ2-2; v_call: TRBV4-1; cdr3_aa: ASSPLGLAVQTRNTGELF
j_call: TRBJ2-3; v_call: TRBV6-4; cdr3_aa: ASSETSGGRGTDTQY
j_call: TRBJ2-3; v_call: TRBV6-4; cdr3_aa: ASSDSSGGATDTQY
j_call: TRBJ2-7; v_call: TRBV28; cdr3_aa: ASSFNSGQAYEQY
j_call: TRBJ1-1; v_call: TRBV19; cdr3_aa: ASSPRDRGNRATEAF
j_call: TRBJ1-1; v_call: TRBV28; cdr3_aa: ASSFTAPNTEAF
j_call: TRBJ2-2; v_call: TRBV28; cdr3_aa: ASTRQGVGGNTGELF
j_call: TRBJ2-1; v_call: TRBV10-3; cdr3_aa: AISDPSASGRRSSYNEQF
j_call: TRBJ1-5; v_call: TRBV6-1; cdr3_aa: ASRPDRERGQPQH
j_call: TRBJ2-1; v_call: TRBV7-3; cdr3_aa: ASSRGQTNNEQF
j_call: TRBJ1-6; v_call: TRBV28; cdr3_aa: ASSFPAVHSYNSPLH
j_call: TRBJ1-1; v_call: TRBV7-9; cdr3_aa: ASSLDFTEAF
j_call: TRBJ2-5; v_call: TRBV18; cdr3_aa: ASSRNRGGREETQY
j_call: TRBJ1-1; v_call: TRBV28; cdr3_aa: ASRRATGFSTEAF